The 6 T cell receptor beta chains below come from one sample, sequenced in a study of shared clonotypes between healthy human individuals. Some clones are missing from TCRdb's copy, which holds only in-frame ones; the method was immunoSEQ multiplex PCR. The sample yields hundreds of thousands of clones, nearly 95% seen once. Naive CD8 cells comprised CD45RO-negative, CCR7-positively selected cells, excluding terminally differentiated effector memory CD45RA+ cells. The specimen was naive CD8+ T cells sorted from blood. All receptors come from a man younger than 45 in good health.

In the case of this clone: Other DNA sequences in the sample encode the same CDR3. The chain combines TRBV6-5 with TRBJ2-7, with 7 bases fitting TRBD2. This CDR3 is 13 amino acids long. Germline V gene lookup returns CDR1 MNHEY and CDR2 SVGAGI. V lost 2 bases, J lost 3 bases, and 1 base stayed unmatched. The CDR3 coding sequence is TGTGCCAGCAGTTACCGGGACTACTACGAGCAGTACTTC. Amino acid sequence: CASSYRDYYEQYF.

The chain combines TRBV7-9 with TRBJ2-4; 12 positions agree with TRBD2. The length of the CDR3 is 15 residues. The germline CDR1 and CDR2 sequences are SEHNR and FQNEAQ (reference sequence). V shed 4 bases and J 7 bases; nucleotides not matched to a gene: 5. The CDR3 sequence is CASSSSSGRGNIQYF. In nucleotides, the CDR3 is TGTGCCAGCAGCTCCTCTAGCGGGAGGGGGAACATTCAGTACTTC. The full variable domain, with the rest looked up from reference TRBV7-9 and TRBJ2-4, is DTGVSQNPRHKITKRGQNVTFRCDPISEHNRLYWYRQTLGQGPEFLTYFQNEAQLEKSRLLSDRFSAERPKGSFSTLEIQRTEQGDSAMYLCASSSSSGRGNIQYFGAGTRLSVL.

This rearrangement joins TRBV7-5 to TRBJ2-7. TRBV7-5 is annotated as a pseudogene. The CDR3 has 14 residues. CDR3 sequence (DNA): TGTGTCAGAAGCTCAAAATATGGGGGATACGAGCAGTACTTC. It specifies CVRSSKYGGYEQYF.

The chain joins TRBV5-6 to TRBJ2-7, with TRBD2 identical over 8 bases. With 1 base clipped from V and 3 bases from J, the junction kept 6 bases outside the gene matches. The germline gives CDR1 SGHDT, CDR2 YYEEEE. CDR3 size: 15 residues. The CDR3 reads CASSLRLAGIYEQYF. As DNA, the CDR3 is TGTGCCAGCAGCTTGAGGCTAGCGGGTATCTACGAGCAGTACTTC.

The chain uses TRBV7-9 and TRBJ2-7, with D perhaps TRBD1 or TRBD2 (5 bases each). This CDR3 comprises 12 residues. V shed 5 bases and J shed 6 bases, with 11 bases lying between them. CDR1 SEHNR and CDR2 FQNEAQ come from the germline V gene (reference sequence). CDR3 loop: CASSVGAGEQYF. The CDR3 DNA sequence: TGTGCCAGCAGCGTCGGGGCGGGCGAGCAGTACTTC.

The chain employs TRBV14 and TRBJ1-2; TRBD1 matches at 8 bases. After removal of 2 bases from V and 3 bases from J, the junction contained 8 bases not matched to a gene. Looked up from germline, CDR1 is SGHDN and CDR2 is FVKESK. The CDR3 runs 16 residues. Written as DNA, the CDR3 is TGTGCCAGCAGCCAACCGGGACAGGAGATATACTATGGCTACACCTTC. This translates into CASSQPGQEIYYGYTF.